The 10 T cell receptor beta chains presented below share a single source sample, sequenced in a study of shared clonotypes between healthy human individuals. The method was immunoSEQ multiplex PCR; TCRdb's version includes in-frame clones alone and lacks a portion of them. This sample has some 2,500,000 clones, with 92% found just once. Sequencing was carried out using naive CD4+ T cells from PBMCs. Subset meaning: CD45RA+ positively selected. The receptors stem from a man younger than 35 in good health. Some clones in this sample may be carry-over from other donors' samples.

V is TRBV4-1 and J is TRBJ1-2; the D is unclear. This CDR3 region has 15 residues. The germline V gene has CDR1 MGHRA and CDR2 YSYEKL. V dropped 2 bases and J dropped 7 bases, with 17 bases sitting between them. CDR3 sequence: CASSQSGVWGSGYTF. For the CDR3, the DNA is TGCGCCAGCAGCCAAAGCGGAGTGTGGGGTTCTGGCTACACCTTC.

The chain carries TRBV2 and TRBJ2-7, with D unresolved. This CDR3 spans 15 amino acids. Germline-derived CDR1 and CDR2 are SNHLY and FYNNEI. Trimming removed 3 bases from V and 3 bases from J, with 15 bases in between. CDR3 residues: CASSDPLITIYEQYF. DNA for the CDR3: TGTGCCAGCAGTGATCCCCTAATTACGATCTACGAGCAGTACTTC. Looking up the rest from reference TRBV2 and TRBJ2-7 gives the full variable domain: EPEVTQTPSHQVTQMGQEVILRCVPISNHLYFYWYRQILGQKVEFLVSFYNNEISEKSEIFDDQFSVERPDGSNFTLKIRSTKLEDSAMYFCASSDPLITIYEQYFGPGTRLTVT.

The chain employs TRBV5-1 and TRBJ2-1; D uncertain. This CDR3 has 15 residues. V was trimmed by 4 bases and J by 9 bases, leaving 20 bases between them. Germline V CDR1 and CDR2: SGHRS, YFSETQ. In nucleotides, the CDR3 is TGCGCCAGCAGCACGGACGGCCGTCGCGACATTGAGCAGTTCTTC. It yields the protein CASSTDGRRDIEQFF.

Comment on this clone: Mismatch with germline at one junction end may stem from a read error. This rearrangement joins TRBV2 to TRBJ2-3; TRBD1 or TRBD2 may be the D gene (5 bases each). The CDR3 extends over 13 amino acids. Per the germline V gene, CDR1 is SNHLY and CDR2 is FYNNEI. CDR3 DNA sequence: TGTGCCAGCAGACCGGGACCCACATATACGCAGTATTTT. Amino acid sequence: CASRPGPTYTQYF.

The rearrangement links TRBV5-4 to TRBJ2-7; tentatively, D is TRBD1 (6 bases). The germline CDR1 and CDR2 sequences are SGHNT and YYREEE (reference sequence). This CDR3 is 15 amino acids long. V was shortened by 4 bases and J by 0 bases, with 14 bases between the two germline ends. The CDR3 protein is CASSPPQGSSYEQYF. In nucleotides, the CDR3 is TGTGCCAGCAGCCCCCCACAGGGCAGCTCCTACGAGCAGTACTTC. Based on the CDR3 plus reference TRBV5-4 and TRBJ2-7, the full variable domain is ETGVTQSPTHLIKTRGQQVTLRCSSQSGHNTVSWYQQALGQGPQFIFQYYREEENGRGNFPPRFSGLQFPNYSSELNVNALELDDSALYLCASSPPQGSSYEQYFGPGTRLTVT.

The chain is built from TRBV5-8 and TRBJ2-2; D unresolved. Trimming removed 1 base at V and 1 base at J, with 8 bases between. CDR3 size: 15 residues. Germline CDR1 reads SGHTS; CDR2 reads YDEGEE. The CDR3 sequence: CASSLLGMNTGELFF. In DNA form, the CDR3 reads TGTGCCAGCAGCTTGTTAGGGATGAACACCGGGGAGCTGTTTTTT. The full variable domain, in which reference TRBV5-8 and TRBJ2-2 provide the parts outside the CDR3, is EAGVTQSPTHLIKTRGQQATLRCSPISGHTSVYWYQQALGLGLQFLLWYDEGEERNRGNFPPRFSGRQFPNYSSELNVNALELEDSALYLCASSLLGMNTGELFFGEGSRLTVL.

The chain has TRBV5-5 and TRBJ2-7, with 9 nucleotides matching TRBD2. The CDR3 has 14 residues. V trimming: 4 bases; J trimming: 3 bases; junction bases outside the gene matches: 5. Germline V lookup: CDR1 SGHKS, CDR2 YYEKEE (reference sequence). In DNA form, the CDR3 reads TGTGCCAGCAGCCAGACTAGCGGTCGCTACGAGCAGTACTTC. Its translation is CASSQTSGRYEQYF.

Details on this clone: Other DNA sequences from this sample encode an identical CDR3 as well. The chain has TRBV30 and TRBJ2-5, with D possibly TRBD1 on 5 matching bases. Germline CDR1 is GTSNPN and CDR2 is SVGIG (reference sequence). The CDR3 sequence is 13 residues long. Trimming removed 0 bases from V and 5 bases from J, with 10 bases in between. The DNA of the CDR3 is TGTGCCTGGAGTGTAGGGGTGGGGGAGACCCAGTACTTC. Its protein product is CAWSVGVGETQYF.

The chain is built from TRBV5-6 and TRBJ2-1, with a weak D call TRBD2 (5 bases). Germline V gene sequence: CDR1 SGHDT, CDR2 YYEEEE. Trimming stripped 3 bases from V and 4 bases from J, with 14 bases between. This CDR3 contains 15 residues. The CDR3 nucleotides are TGTGCCAGCAGCTCACCCAGCGGACCGTACAATGAGCAGTTCTTC. Its protein product is CASSSPSGPYNEQFF.

This clone has only one observation. The genes are TRBV9 and TRBJ2-1, with TRBD1 identical over 9 bases. The junction had 7 bases not matched to a gene; V was cut back by 2 bases and J by 7 bases. Looked up from germline, CDR1 is SGDLS and CDR2 is YYNGEE. There are 15 residues in the CDR3. The CDR3 region is CASSVAPTGGNEQFF. As DNA, the CDR3 is TGTGCCAGCAGCGTGGCCCCGACAGGGGGGAATGAGCAGTTCTTC. The full variable domain, completed using reference TRBV9 and TRBJ2-1, is DSGVTQTPKHLITATGQRVTLRCSPRSGDLSVYWYQQSLDQGLQFLIQYYNGEERAKGNILERFSAQQFPDLHSELNLSSLELGDSALYFCASSVAPTGGNEQFFGPGTRLTVL.